These T cell receptor beta chains were read from a single sample in a study of CD8 T cells in ankylosing spondylitis. TCRdb fed the 5' RACE reads into MiXCR, producing one record per CDR3 protein. In the table there are about 360,000 distinct CDR3 sequences, roughly 14% of which are singletons. Material for sequencing was blood, either unsorted or a sorted T cell fraction (not recorded which). These receptors were taken from a male donor with ankylosing spondylitis or in good health (not recorded which). The CDR3 runs from the conserved cysteine through the conserved F or W. The D gene is left open where the match is weak. Size values are once, few and many counts, or a class for expanded clones, and some rows have none.

D gene: .; V gene: TRBV29-1; J gene: TRBJ2-6; clone size: .; CDR3 protein: CSAITGANVLTF; CDR3 DNA: TGCAGCGCCATAACGGGGGCCAACGTCCTGACTTTC
D gene: TRBD2; V gene: TRBV12-3/TRBV12-4; J gene: TRBJ2-1; clone size: few; CDR3 protein: CASRTLAGGPDNEQFF; CDR3 DNA: TGTGCCAGCAGAACCTTAGCGGGAGGGCCCGACAATGAGCAGTTCTTC
D gene: .; V gene: TRBV5-1; J gene: TRBJ2-5; clone size: .; CDR3 protein: CASSLVWGRREFRETQYF; CDR3 DNA: TGCGCCAGCAGCTTGGTTTGGGGGCGCAGGGAGTTCCGGGAGACCCAGTACTTC
D gene: TRBD2; V gene: TRBV12-3/TRBV12-4; J gene: TRBJ2-3; clone size: .; CDR3 protein: CASSPDEAGGTQYF; CDR3 DNA: TGTGCCAGCAGTCCGGATGAGGCGGGAGGTACGCAGTATTTT
D gene: TRBD2; V gene: TRBV25-1; J gene: TRBJ2-1; clone size: few; CDR3 protein: CASSELAGGFNEQFF; CDR3 DNA: TGTGCCAGCAGTGAGTTAGCGGGAGGCTTCAATGAGCAGTTCTTC
D gene: .; V gene: TRBV5-1; J gene: TRBJ2-6; clone size: .; CDR3 protein: CASSLGWAGANVLTF; CDR3 DNA: TGCGCCAGCAGCCTTGGGTGGGCAGGGGCCAACGTCCTGACTTTC
D gene: .; V gene: TRBV10-3; J gene: TRBJ1-1; clone size: few; CDR3 protein: CASRWTANTEAFF; CDR3 DNA: TGTGCCAGTAGGTGGACAGCCAACACTGAAGCTTTCTTT
D gene: TRBD2; V gene: TRBV3-1; J gene: TRBJ2-5; clone size: .; CDR3 protein: CASSPRLAGGQETQYF; CDR3 DNA: TGTGCCAGCAGCCCTCGACTAGCGGGGGGGCAAGAGACCCAGTACTTC
D gene: .; V gene: TRBV7-2; J gene: TRBJ2-1; clone size: .; CDR3 protein: CASSLFLAGPSYNEQFF; CDR3 DNA: TGTGCCAGCAGCTTATTTCTAGCCGGGCCCTCCTACAATGAGCAGTTCTTC
D gene: .; V gene: TRBV9; J gene: TRBJ2-7; clone size: .; CDR3 protein: CASSPSPHGEQYF; CDR3 DNA: TGTGCCAGCAGCCCTTCCCCCCACGGGGAGCAGTACTTC
D gene: .; V gene: TRBV28; J gene: TRBJ1-1; clone size: few; CDR3 protein: CASSLGSQAFF; CDR3 DNA: TGTGCCAGCAGTTTAGGGTCCCAAGCTTTCTTT
D gene: .; V gene: TRBV7-8; J gene: TRBJ2-2; clone size: few; CDR3 protein: CASSLQGSLNTGELFF; CDR3 DNA: TGTGCCAGCAGCTTACAGGGCTCACTGAACACCGGGGAGCTGTTTTTT
D gene: TRBD1; V gene: TRBV9; J gene: TRBJ1-4; clone size: .; CDR3 protein: CASSPRPGTGGEEKLFF; CDR3 DNA: TGTGCCAGCAGCCCGCGCCCCGGGACAGGTGGGGAGGAAAAACTGTTTTTT
D gene: .; V gene: TRBV11-1; J gene: TRBJ2-6; clone size: few; CDR3 protein: CASSLTKPLTGSGANVLTF; CDR3 DNA: TGTGCCAGCAGCTTAACCAAACCCCTAACAGGCTCTGGGGCCAACGTCCTGACTTTC
D gene: .; V gene: TRBV4-1; J gene: TRBJ1-3; clone size: .; CDR3 protein: CASSQEIHSGNTIYF; CDR3 DNA: TGCGCCAGCAGCCAAGAAATCCACTCGGGGAACACCATATATTTT
D gene: TRBD1; V gene: TRBV10-3; J gene: TRBJ2-6; clone size: .; CDR3 protein: CAISGTGRGGANVLTF; CDR3 DNA: TGTGCCATCAGTGGGACAGGCCGAGGGGGGGCCAACGTCCTGACTTTC
D gene: .; V gene: TRBV7-9; J gene: TRBJ1-6; clone size: .; CDR3 protein: CASSVGQINSPLHF; CDR3 DNA: TGTGCCAGCAGCGTAGGACAGATTAATTCACCCCTCCACTTT
D gene: TRBD2; V gene: TRBV6-2/TRBV6-3; J gene: TRBJ2-1; clone size: once; CDR3 protein: CASRAGAGEQFF; CDR3 DNA: TGTGCCAGCAGGGCGGGAGCAGGCGAGCAGTTCTTC
D gene: TRBD2; V gene: TRBV29-1; J gene: TRBJ2-1; clone size: .; CDR3 protein: CSVDRAGGRNEQFF; CDR3 DNA: TGCAGCGTTGATCGAGCGGGGGGGAGGAATGAGCAGTTCTTC
D gene: TRBD2; V gene: TRBV11-2; J gene: TRBJ2-1; clone size: few; CDR3 protein: CASSPPRLASYNEQFF; CDR3 DNA: TGTGCCAGCAGTCCACCCCGACTAGCCTCCTACAATGAGCAGTTCTTC
D gene: TRBD1; V gene: TRBV11-2; J gene: TRBJ1-1; clone size: few; CDR3 protein: CASRLPGHQGAEAFF; CDR3 DNA: TGTGCCAGCAGATTGCCGGGACACCAGGGGGCTGAAGCTTTCTTT
D gene: .; V gene: TRBV18; J gene: TRBJ1-1; clone size: few; CDR3 protein: CASSPPRGVDTEAFF; CDR3 DNA: TGTGCCAGCTCACCTCCCCGGGGGGTGGACACTGAAGCTTTCTTT